This T cell receptor (beta chain) derives from a study of blood T cells in healthy people across ages. Findings and limits, study-wide: Versus aged donors, long-lived donors had higher diversity and more naive CD4+ cells. Any changes in expanded clonotypes were possibly confounded, as donor CMV status remained unknown. Estimated diversity, derived from one million T cells, was regarded as an underestimate. Roughly linearly, TCR beta diversity per million T cells fell as age increased.

Trimming left V 10 bases short and J 1 base short, with 10 bases between. The CDR3 loop spans 12 amino acids. Germline-derived CDR1 and CDR2 are ENHRY and SYGVKD. As to this clonotype: Its antigen is undetermined.

Using a J-beta primer mix together with a sample-barcoded 5' primer, a second PCR was run for roughly 7 to 11 cycles. TCRdb used MiXCR to reprocess the 5' RACE reads, holding one entry per CDR3 protein. This sample has 1.5 million or so distinct CDR3 sequences, with approximately 38% found just once. The chain joins TRBV10-3 to TRBJ1-1; D not resolved. This receptor was taken from a woman aged 18-29 years in good health. Source material: blood. CDR3 sequence: CATMKENTEAFF. CDR3 nucleotides: TGTGCCACCATGAAGGAGAACACTGAAGCTTTCTTT.